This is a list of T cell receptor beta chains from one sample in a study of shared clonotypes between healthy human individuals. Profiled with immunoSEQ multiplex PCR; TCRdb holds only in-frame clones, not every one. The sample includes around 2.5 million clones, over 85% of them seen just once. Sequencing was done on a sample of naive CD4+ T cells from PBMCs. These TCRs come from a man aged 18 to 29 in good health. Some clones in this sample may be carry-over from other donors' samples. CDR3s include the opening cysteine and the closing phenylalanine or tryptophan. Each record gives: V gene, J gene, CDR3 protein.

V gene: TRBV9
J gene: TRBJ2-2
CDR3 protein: CASLIIVAGELFF

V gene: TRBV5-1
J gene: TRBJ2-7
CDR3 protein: CASNIGQGGYEQYF

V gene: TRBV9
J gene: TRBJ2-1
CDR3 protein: CASSQPHNEQFF

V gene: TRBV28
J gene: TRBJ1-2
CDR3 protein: CASSPGASNGYTF

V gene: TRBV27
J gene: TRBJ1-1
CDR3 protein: CASKDGALGNTEAFF

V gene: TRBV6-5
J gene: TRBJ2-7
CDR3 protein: CASRRSLVYTYEQYF

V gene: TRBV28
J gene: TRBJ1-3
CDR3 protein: CASSLDSGNTIYF

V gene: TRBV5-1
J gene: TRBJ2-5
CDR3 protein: CASSLVGTSGRETQYF

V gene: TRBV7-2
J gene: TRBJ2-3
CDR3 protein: CASSLQTGGPDTQYF

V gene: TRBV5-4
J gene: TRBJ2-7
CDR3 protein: CASSLDPRTGRTYEQYF

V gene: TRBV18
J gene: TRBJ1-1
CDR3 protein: CATTLFDRNTEAFF

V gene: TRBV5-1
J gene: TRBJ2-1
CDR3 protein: CASSPRTSTGGNEQFF

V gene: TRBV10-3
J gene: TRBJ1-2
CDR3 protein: CAISDPRRESNYGYTF

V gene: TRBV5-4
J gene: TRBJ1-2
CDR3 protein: CASTEGGRGYTF

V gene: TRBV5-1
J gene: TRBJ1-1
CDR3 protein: CASSLRAGRDFRNTEAFF

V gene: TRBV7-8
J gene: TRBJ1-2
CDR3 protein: CASSKQGVVTLYGYTF

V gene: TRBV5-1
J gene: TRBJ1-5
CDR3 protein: CASSLQGGNQPQHF

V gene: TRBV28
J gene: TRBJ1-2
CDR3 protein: CASSLDDNYGYTF

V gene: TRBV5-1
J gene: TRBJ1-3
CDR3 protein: CASSLLGAAGNTIYF